The 25 T cell receptor beta chains given below trace back to one sample, sequenced in a study of cytomegalovirus exposure and HLA in healthy donors. The PCR made use of 60 Vbeta and 13 Jbeta primers. The repertoire was sequenced with immunoSEQ multiplex PCR; TCRdb's copy has only in-frame clones and lacks some. Here the sample spans some 120,000 clones, roughly 77% being singletons. Sample: PBMCs. These receptors originate from a man between 18 and 29 years old in good health and CMV-seronegative.

This clone appeared once. The chain recombines TRBV7-2 with TRBJ2-5; 7 positions agree with TRBD2. Germline V gene data show CDR1 as SGHTA and CDR2 as FQGNSA. The junction had 13 bases not matched to a gene; V was cut back by 1 base and J by 2 bases. The CDR3 is made up of 18 amino acids. CDR3 nucleotides: TGTGCCAGCAGCTTAGGCCCGAGGGGCGGGGGACGTCAAGAGACCCAGTACTTC. It translates to CASSLGPRGGGRQETQYF.

The rearrangement joins TRBV9 to TRBJ2-3; 8 bases map to TRBD2. This CDR3 has 16 residues. V gave up 4 bases and J gave up 0 bases; unmatched junction bases: 7. The V gene's germline CDR1 is SGDLS and CDR2 YYNGEE. The CDR3 coding sequence is TGTGCCAGCAGCCCCCCCCAGCGGGGGAGCACAGATACGCAGTATTTT. Amino acid sequence: CASSPPQRGSTDTQYF.

This chain joins TRBV4-1 and TRBJ2-7, with 7 bases aligning to TRBD1. The J segment lost 0 bases and the V segment lost 4 bases, leaving 3 bases of the junction unmatched. Germline CDR1 is MGHRA and CDR2 is YSYEKL. This CDR3 has 14 residues. CDR3 sequence: CASSPRDSSYEQYF. CDR3 coding DNA: TGCGCCAGCAGCCCGAGGGACAGCTCCTACGAGCAGTACTTC.

This clone occurred a few times. The chain has TRBV7-6 and TRBJ2-2; tentatively, D is TRBD2 (6 bases). There are 14 residues in the CDR3. The V end lost 5 bases, the J end lost 5 bases, and 12 bases lay between the germline ends. Germline assignment: CDR1 SGHVS and CDR2 FNYEAQ. The CDR3: CASSGGEVTGELFF. CDR3 bases: TGTGCCAGCAGCGGCGGGGAAGTAACCGGGGAGCTGTTTTTT.

The chain is built from TRBV18 and TRBJ1-6; 7 nucleotides match TRBD1. This CDR3 region has 17 residues. With V trimmed by 6 bases and J by 0 bases, 8 bases remained unmatched. Germline assignment: CDR1 KGHSH and CDR2 LQKENI. For the CDR3, the DNA is TGTGCCAGCTCGGCCGACAGGGAGAGCTCCTATAATTCACCCCTCCACTTT. Protein sequence: CASSADRESSYNSPLHF.

The rearrangement uses TRBV4-3 and TRBJ1-4, with D possibly being TRBD1 (6 bases). This CDR3 region has 14 residues. V was clipped by 8 bases and J by 4 bases, with 14 bases between them. Germline lookup yields CDR1 LGHNA and CDR2 YSLEER. The CDR3 DNA reads TGCGCCAGCTCGAACAGGGTCCTTAATGAAAAACTGTTTTTT. Amino acids: CASSNRVLNEKLFF.

The chain combines TRBV18 with TRBJ1-3; D may be TRBD1 (5 bases). CDR1 and CDR2 from the germline V gene are KGHSH and LQKENI. The CDR3 has 16 residues. Trimming cost V 6 bases and J 0 bases, with 15 bases left between them. Here the CDR3 reads CASSLPDSHSGNTIYF. The CDR3, as DNA: TGTGCCAGCTCTCTCCCCGACAGTCACTCTGGAAACACCATATATTTT.

The V gene is TRBV6-1, the J gene TRBJ1-1, with a weak D call TRBD1 (5 bases). V was shortened by 2 bases and J by 3 bases, with 16 bases between the two germline ends. The CDR3 consists of 16 residues. CDR1 is MNHNS and CDR2 is SASEGT in the germline V gene. The CDR3 region has the DNA TGTGCCAGCAGTGAACCAGAAGGACAAAAGGACACTGAAGCTTTCTTT. It encodes CASSEPEGQKDTEAFF.

This chain connects TRBV6-5 to TRBJ1-6; D gene unclear. The V end lost 0 bases, the J end lost 9 bases, and 12 bases lay between the germline ends. The germline V gene has CDR1 MNHEY and CDR2 SVGAGI. This CDR3 contains 15 residues. CDR3 in amino acids: CASSYSLGSGSPLHF. The CDR3 bases are TGTGCCAGCAGTTACTCGTTGGGGAGTGGTTCACCCCTCCACTTT.

The chain employs TRBV10-2 and TRBJ2-5; the match to TRBD2 covers 12 bases. This CDR3 is 13 amino acids long. Germline lookup yields CDR1 WSHSY and CDR2 SAAADI. V lost 10 bases to trimming and J lost 3 bases; unmatched junction nucleotides: 3. The CDR3 is CATRTSGEETQYF. For the CDR3, the DNA is TGCGCCACCCGGACTAGCGGGGAAGAGACCCAGTACTTC.

The chain recombines TRBV7-2 with TRBJ1-1; D remains ambiguous. The CDR3 has 14 residues. In germline, CDR1 is SGHTA, CDR2 FQGNSA. Trimming removed 9 bases from V and 1 base from J, with 15 bases in between. The CDR3 loop is CASAGFVGNTEAFF. CDR3 nucleotide sequence: TGTGCCAGTGCCGGGTTTGTAGGGAACACTGAAGCTTTCTTT.

The gene calls are TRBV4-2 and TRBJ2-3, with D unclear. V was pared by 4 bases and J by 5 bases, with 10 bases between. The CDR3 sequence is 13 residues long. Germline lookup yields CDR1 LGHNA and CDR2 YNFKEQ. CDR3: CASSPGSGDTQYF. The DNA of the CDR3 is TGTGCCAGCAGCCCCGGTTCGGGAGATACGCAGTATTTT.

This sequence joins TRBV7-2 and TRBJ2-3; possibly TRBD2 for D (5 bases). The CDR3 contains 15 residues. Per germline, CDR1 SGHTA and CDR2 FQGNSA. Trimming took off 0 bases at V and 5 bases at J, with 12 bases between the two ends. The CDR3 loop is CASSLAGWAGDTQYF. Here the CDR3 DNA reads TGTGCCAGCAGCTTAGCGGGGTGGGCGGGAGATACGCAGTATTTT.

This clone was seen once. This rearrangement joins TRBV6-1 to TRBJ1-2, with D tentatively TRBD1 (6 bases). Germline V CDR1 and CDR2: MNHNS, SASEGT. The CDR3 sequence is 14 residues long. The ends were cut back, 1 base at V and 3 bases at J, with 9 bases in the middle. The CDR3 nucleotides read TGTGCCAGCAGTGAAGGGGCAGGGGACTATGGCTACACCTTC. Encoded protein: CASSEGAGDYGYTF.

This chain uses TRBV6-1 with TRBJ1-6; a weak D match, TRBD1 (6 bases). Germline V CDR1 and CDR2: MNHNS, SASEGT. Trimming removed 10 bases from V and 10 bases from J, with 14 bases in between. The CDR3 is made up of 12 amino acids. Written as DNA, the CDR3 is TGTGCCACCTCCAGGGGTTACTCACCCCTCCACTTT. This encodes CATSRGYSPLHF.

This chain joins TRBV5-1 and TRBJ1-4; D uncertain. From germline, CDR1 is SGHRS and CDR2 YFSETQ. CDR3 size: 14 residues. V was cut by 1 base and J by 0 bases, with 4 bases left in between. In nucleotides, the CDR3 is TGCGCCAGCAGCTTGTCTACAACTAATGAAAAACTGTTTTTT. This translates into CASSLSTTNEKLFF.

The J gene is TRBJ2-7, the V gene TRBV2; 8 nucleotides agree with TRBD1. The CDR3 sequence is 16 residues long. Germline V lookup: CDR1 SNHLY, CDR2 FYNNEI. The junction had 5 bases not matched to a gene; V was cut back by 1 base and J by 0 bases. The CDR3 bases are TGTGCCAGCAGTGAAGTACCGGGACAGGTCTCCTACGAGCAGTACTTC. Translation gives CASSEVPGQVSYEQYF.

Only one count was recorded for this clone. V is TRBV5-6 and J is TRBJ2-7; 7 nucleotides agree with TRBD2. V shed 1 base, J shed 2 bases, and the junction held 3 bases outside the gene matches. This CDR3 spans 14 amino acids. CDR1 and CDR2 from the germline V gene are SGHDT and YYEEEE. The CDR3 DNA reads as TGTGCCAGCAGCTTGTGGGGGGGTACCTACGAGCAGTACTTC. Encoded protein: CASSLWGGTYEQYF.

The chain has TRBV19 and TRBJ1-2; 8 bases align to TRBD1. This CDR3 comprises 14 residues. J gave up 4 bases and V 10 bases, and 11 bases lay outside the gene matches. The germline V gene has CDR1 LNHDA and CDR2 SQIVND (reference sequence). In DNA, the CDR3 is TGTGCCACGAGAAGGACAGGGAGTATCTATGGCTACACCTTC. Amino acids: CATRRTGSIYGYTF.

This clone was seen just once. The chain recombines TRBV6-5 with TRBJ1-1; D might be TRBD1 (5 bases). Germline V gives CDR1 MNHEY, CDR2 SVGAGI. This CDR3 contains 14 residues. Trimming removed 5 bases from V and 5 bases from J, with 15 bases in between. The CDR3 is CASSQQGVRTEAFF. The CDR3 DNA is TGTGCCAGCAGTCAACAAGGGGTGAGGACTGAAGCTTTCTTT.

The V and J genes are TRBV19 and TRBJ1-4; possibly TRBD1 for D (6 bases). There are 16 residues in the CDR3. Germline-derived CDR1 and CDR2 are LNHDA and SQIVND (reference sequence). V was shortened by 4 bases and J by 1 base, with 13 bases between the two germline ends. CDR3 loop: CASSTLSGVTNEKLFF. The CDR3, as DNA: TGTGCCAGTAGTACCCTATCAGGGGTAACTAATGAAAAACTGTTTTTT.

The sample holds a few counts of this clone. The chain uses TRBV5-5 and TRBJ2-1; TRBD2 matches at 11 bases. Germline CDR1 reads SGHKS; CDR2 reads YYEKEE (reference sequence). The CDR3 extends over 20 amino acids. V lost 2 bases, J lost 0 bases, and 13 bases stayed unmatched. CDR3 residues: CASSFVGTSGFMSSYNEQFF. The DNA for the CDR3 is TGTGCCAGCAGCTTTGTAGGGACTAGCGGTTTTATGAGCTCCTACAATGAGCAGTTCTTC.

This chain connects TRBV19 to TRBJ1-5; no clear D. V lost 5 bases to trimming and J lost 6 bases, with 11 bases between them. Germline CDR1 and CDR2: LNHDA and SQIVND (reference sequence). CDR3 length: 13 amino acids. The CDR3 DNA sequence: TGTGCCAGTAGTCCCTGGGGAGGTCAGCCCCAGCATTTT. This translates into CASSPWGGQPQHF.

This chain joins TRBV10-3 and TRBJ1-1, with D perhaps matching TRBD1 (5 bases). The germline V gene encodes CDR1 ENHRY and CDR2 SYGVKD. V was cut by 3 bases and J by 5 bases, with 13 bases left in between. The CDR3 extends over 14 amino acids. The DNA of the CDR3 is TGTGCCATCAGTGACTATCGGGGGGGGACTGAAGCTTTCTTT. It encodes CAISDYRGGTEAFF.

This clone was seen only a few times. The chain combines TRBV29-1 with TRBJ2-2; D perhaps matches TRBD2 (5 bases). V gave up 3 bases and J gave up 4 bases, with 9 bases separating them. The V gene's germline CDR1 is SQVTM and CDR2 ANQGSEA. The CDR3 consists of 13 residues. The CDR3 spells CSVEGEGTGELFF. CDR3 bases: TGCAGCGTTGAGGGAGAGGGCACCGGGGAGCTGTTTTTT.